The T cell receptor (beta chain) described here comes from a study of cytomegalovirus exposure and HLA in healthy donors (dated by TCRdb to 2016 to 2017). For the wider study: An earlier analysis of about 530 of the donors reported approximately 280 Gb of sequence data and approximately 120 million unique TCR beta sequences obtained from approximately 180 million T cells. Roughly 300 gigabases of sequencing data and approximately 93 million unique TCR sequences were included in an early release covering under 650 HLA-typed donors. Of the roughly 390 genotyped donors, 75% to 85% were placed in the genetic ancestry cluster associated with self-reported Caucasian donors. The study aimed to test whether signatures of past pathogen exposure could be identified by cataloging public T cell receptors. The study used immunosequencing to profile the T cell repertoires of some 600 subjects and linked those repertoires to cytomegalovirus serostatus. Along with the approximately 700-subject first cohort, a separate validation cohort of about 110 different subjects was used. High-throughput TCR immunosequencing, statistical association of individual TCRs with disease status, and machine learning were combined to predict cytomegalovirus infection status. A later analysis re-examined previously published TCR beta repertoires from about 700 donors and added high-resolution HLA genotyping to investigate patterns of TCR occurrence. The later analysis used no new phenotypic data to find candidate immune exposures, relying instead on TCR beta sequences and their occurrence across donors. An earlier analysis of fewer than 700 of the donors applied high-throughput TCR beta sequencing to assess whether each TCR beta V gene segment acted as functional or pseudogenic. Donor age, sex, ethnicity and CMV serostatus were collected together with the repertoire data. In a later genetic analysis, genome-wide SNP genotypes for about three fifths of the roughly 670 donors were used, and that subset was treated as a discovery cohort. All discovery cohort repertoires had been generated on a single sequencing platform. HLA typing included class I and class II loci at four-digit resolution. Typing coverage differed by locus: A, B, C, DRB1 and DQB1 were typed in roughly 620-630 donors, DQA1 in roughly 500, DPA1 in approximately 600, and DPB1 in about 450. A handful of DR-DQ haplotypes were handled as single units for association and clustering because linkage in the cohort was strong. Among roughly 400 genotyped donors of the cohort, an average of roughly 230,000 unique TCR beta nucleotide sequences was sequenced per donor, of which approximately 19% were non-productive.

V has 1 base trimmed and J has 4 bases trimmed; junction bases matching no gene number 4. From the cysteine through the phenylalanine, the CDR3 covers 15 amino acids. The DNA shown is the 45-base CDR3, in frame from base 1. CDR1 and CDR2 are read off the germline V gene (reference sequence) as SEHNR and FQNEAQ. To note about this clone: Its recognized antigen is unknown.

What the work shows at the level of the full study, not this receptor alone: In an earlier analysis of around 600 of the donors, most TCR beta V segments appeared in productive rearrangements about 87% or about 30% of the time, broadly matching IMGT annotations. Correlated functional status among segregating V segments might reflect linkage disequilibrium, but an unknown experimental factor could not be ruled out. Around 16 rarely observed V segments, including chromosome 9 orphons, were excluded from the earlier analysis of some 590 of the donors because counts were too low. The classifier was reported to diagnose cytomegalovirus status with high specificity and sensitivity in both the original cohort and the validation cohort. In a later analysis, HLA-associated TCR beta chains were found to be more clonally expanded and to have lower generation probabilities than equally common non-associated chains. Some IMGT-functional V segments, including TRBV6-2 and TRBV6-3, could not be distinguished by the 87-base-pair reads and were therefore excluded. In a later analysis, several top co-occurrence clusters were reported to appear linked to parvovirus B19, influenza, CMV and Epstein-Barr virus. In a later analysis, some 18,000 TCR beta sequences were associated with specific HLA alleles at a false discovery rate of 0.05. The cohort was sequenced for TCR beta chains only, and without alpha or paired-chain data the features that could be detected were limited. Roughly uniform sequencing depth across donors was assumed in presence/absence analyses, although this assumption may not hold. The study gave a list of 150 to 200 TCR beta chains associated with cytomegalovirus. A cluster of highly shared sequence variants was judged likely to represent a technical artifact of the sequencing pipeline. An association between a missense DCLRE1C variant and V-gene and J-gene trimming of TCR beta chains was found in a later genetic analysis and replicated in an independent cohort. CMV serostatus was the only immune exposure information available for the cohort. In a later genetic analysis, fewer N-insertions in productive TCRs were reported among donors in an Asian-associated ancestry cluster than the approximately 710-donor mean. According to a later analysis, TCR association rates differed among HLA loci, with DRB1 alleles showing the most associated TCRs and HLA-C alleles showing the fewest. A further reported finding was that TCR beta sequences accurately predicted the HLA-A and HLA-B alleles for most subjects in the first cohort. Because some donors lacked HLA typing at each locus, the association tests relied only on the typed subset. A later analysis found that most CMV-associated TCR beta chains appeared HLA-restricted, with HLA associations seemingly driven largely by CMV exposure. Three of the identified cytomegalovirus-associated TCR beta chains were confirmed in vitro to be specific for cytomegalovirus antigens. When HLA alleles, especially DR and DQ, strongly co-occurred, TCR associations were difficult to assign to individual alleles. Most TCR sequences were observed very rarely across donors, whereas some public TCRs were present in many individuals. The authors suggested that the approach could potentially be extended to other disease states and immunological phenotypes.

Library preparation was by the immunoSEQ multiplex PCR assay. A mixture of 60 forward primers for TCR Vbeta segments and 13 reverse primers for TCR Jbeta segments was used in the multiplex PCR. A multiplex PCR assay on genomic DNA amplified the CDR3 region of rearranged TCR beta genes. On the Illumina HiSeq System, the amplified TCR beta libraries were sequenced as 87-base-pair reads. Under the source paper's analysis protocol: In a later analysis, about 80 million unique TCR beta chains were counted across the 500 to 700 repertoires, and approximately 9.9 million of these chains were shared by at least two donors. Raw reads were error-corrected and collapsed into unique sequences by a nearest-neighbor algorithm in which closely related sequences were merged to remove PCR and sequencing errors. To assign V, D and J gene segments, CDR3 sequences were aligned to IMGT reference sequences. For a sequence to be retained, a match of at least six nucleotides to both a V gene segment and a J gene segment was required. Rearrangements were called productive when the CDR3 lacked stop codons and stayed in frame with V and J; all others were non-productive. Following IMGT convention, CDR3 was defined as the stretch from the second conserved V-encoded cysteine up to the conserved J-encoded phenylalanine. Sequences without an unambiguous match to a single V gene segment were excluded from the earlier analysis of several hundred of the donors. An earlier analysis of a few hundred of the donors classified V segments as functional when productive rearrangements were above 56.7% and as segregating when the standard deviation between donors was above 5%. A statistical classification framework was developed to diagnose cytomegalovirus status using the catalog of TCR beta chain sequences. A later analysis assigned V and J genes by comparing TCR nucleotide sequences with IMGT/GENE-DB human TR gene sequences. Using the TCRdist pipeline, a later analysis assigned CDR3 sequences along with most-parsimonious VDJ recombination scenarios. In a later analysis, each TCR beta chain was defined by its CDR3 amino acid sequence together with its V-gene family, and reads lacking a unique V-gene family were excluded. In a later analysis, approximately 590 highly shared, low-generation-probability nucleotide sequences were removed to address suspected cross-contamination and a sequencing artifact. In a later analysis, a clonal expansion index was calculated for each public chain from normalized within-repertoire ranks of inferred template counts. In a later analysis, generation probabilities were computed with a VDJ recombination model fitted to out-of-frame rearrangements, and the resulting probabilities were checked against IGoR. In a later analysis, TCR-TCR, TCR-HLA and TCR-CMV co-occurrence was scored with hypergeometric tests, and a repertoire-size bias correction was applied to TCR pairs. False discovery rates were estimated in a later analysis by permuting HLA or CMV assignments 20 times. In a later analysis, co-occurring TCRs were grouped with DBSCAN, and TCRdist sequence similarity was added when clustering was performed within HLA-allele-positive subsets. Repertoires with fewer than 30,000 or more than 120,000 public chains, plus five repertoires with anomalous nucleotide sharing, were excluded from co-occurrence clustering. TCRdb holds this immuneACCESS table with in-frame rearrangements only. Some clones are missing; in checked studies, unresolved V genes explain under half, and the rest has no known cause. V and J calls and clone size are those listed in that table; D and trimming were worked out from the DNA. This sample's table has entries for roughly 120,000 clones. The top ten clones comprise under 3.5% of the sample.

The cohort consisted of 600 or so healthy bone marrow donors. All cohort members were sampled while nominally healthy, although unrecorded immune exposures were likely present. The donor tested CMV seronegative, placing the donor among the 300 to 450 seronegative members of the cohort. A peripheral blood sample was provided by each donor, and peripheral blood mononuclear cells were used for TCR beta sequencing. The Qiagen DNeasy Blood Extraction Kit was used to extract genomic DNA from the blood cell samples. The source material was PBMCs. This receptor was obtained from a man aged 25 to 40 in good health and CMV-seronegative. The chain uses TRBV7-9 and TRBJ1-5; 7 junctional bases match TRBD1. The DNA sequence reads TGTGCCAGCAGCTTAGGGACAGGTCCAAATCAGCCCCAGCATTTT. Translated, this is CASSLGTGPNQPQHF.